The 20 T cell receptor beta chains below come from one sample, sequenced in a study of cytomegalovirus exposure and HLA in healthy donors. TCRdb keeps only in-frame clones here, not all; method: immunoSEQ multiplex PCR. The profile covers 150,000 to 200,000 clones, with 70% to 85% appearing a single time and around an eighth taken by the ten largest. Sequencing input: PBMCs. Source of these receptors: a woman under 40 in good health and CMV-seropositive.

The rearrangement uses TRBV29-1 and TRBJ2-1; maybe TRBD1 (6 bases). With 7 bases removed from V and 5 bases from J, the gap between germline ends came to 21 bases. Germline V CDR1 and CDR2: SQVTM, ANQGSEA. CDR3 length: 15 amino acids. CDR3: CSEAGAGDGNNEQFF. CDR3 DNA: TGCAGCGAGGCAGGGGCAGGGGACGGGAACAATGAGCAGTTCTTC.

The chain is built from TRBV2 and TRBJ2-7, with 13 positions matching TRBD2. Trimming cost V 4 bases and J 7 bases; bases outside gene matches: 1. Germline V gene sequence: CDR1 SNHLY, CDR2 FYNNEI. The length of the CDR3 is 13 residues. CDR3 loop: CASSGLAGGEQYF. The DNA of the CDR3 is TGTGCCAGCAGTGGACTAGCGGGAGGTGAGCAGTACTTC.

The chain employs TRBV19 and TRBJ1-5; D gene uncertain. Looked up from germline, CDR1 is LNHDA and CDR2 is SQIVND (reference sequence). This CDR3 has 14 amino acids. V was cut by 5 bases and J by 8 bases, with 16 bases left in between. The CDR3 is CASSWRTANEPQHF. In DNA, the CDR3 is TGTGCCAGTAGTTGGAGGACGGCGAACGAGCCCCAGCATTTT.

The chain couples TRBV10-2 to TRBJ2-2; 7 bases are shared with TRBD2. This CDR3 is built from 16 residues. J gave up 5 bases and V 8 bases, and 14 bases lay outside the gene matches. Germline CDR1 WSHSY, CDR2 SAAADI. CDR3 sequence reads: CASGRETWLSTGELFF. For the CDR3, the DNA is TGCGCCAGCGGGCGGGAGACGTGGTTAAGTACCGGGGAGCTGTTTTTT.

This chain joins TRBV2 and TRBJ2-2, with D possibly being TRBD1 (5 bases). CDR1 is SNHLY, CDR2 FYNNEI, per germline. V lost 7 bases and J 7 bases, leaving 13 bases between the germline ends. The length of the CDR3 is 13 residues. CDR3 sequence: CASTERGSGELFF. The DNA of the CDR3 is TGTGCCAGCACAGAAAGGGGAAGCGGGGAGCTGTTTTTT.

The rearrangement links TRBV5-4 to TRBJ2-1; TRBD2 might be the D (6 bases). CDR3 length: 15 amino acids. The V end was cut by 4 bases, the J end by 0 bases, with 11 bases between. The germline gives CDR1 SGHNT, CDR2 YYREEE (reference sequence). The CDR3 DNA sequence: TGTGCCAGCAGCCCCCTCGGGGGCTCCTACAATGAGCAGTTCTTC. Translated: CASSPLGGSYNEQFF. The variable domain in full, completed from reference TRBV5-4 and TRBJ2-1, reads ETGVTQSPTHLIKTRGQQVTLRCSSQSGHNTVSWYQQALGQGPQFIFQYYREEENGRGNFPPRFSGLQFPNYSSELNVNALELDDSALYLCASSPLGGSYNEQFFGPGTRLTVL.

This chain joins TRBV6-1 and TRBJ1-1; D unclear. The CDR3 runs to 13 residues. CDR1 and CDR2 (germline): MNHNS, SASEGT. The germline V and J ends were trimmed by 7 bases and 3 bases, with 12 bases remaining between them. The CDR3, as DNA: TGTGCCAGCACGTTGCGGTATGACACTGAAGCTTTCTTT. Protein: CASTLRYDTEAFF.

This clone has only a few counts. J is TRBJ1-2 and V is TRBV10-1; D remains ambiguous. This CDR3 has 13 residues. Germline V gives CDR1 WNHNN, CDR2 SYGVQD (reference sequence). V was cut by 6 bases and J by 0 bases, with 8 bases left in between. The CDR3 loop reads CASSLETNYGYTF. The CDR3 coding sequence is TGCGCCAGCAGCTTGGAGACTAACTATGGCTACACCTTC.

In regard to this clone: At one of its ends the junction is not consistent with the germline gene, which may arise from a read error. The chain combines TRBV19 with TRBJ1-4, with 8 bases that match TRBD1. The CDR3 length is 10 residues. Germline V gene sequence: CDR1 LNHDA, CDR2 SQIVND (reference sequence). Written as DNA, the CDR3 is TGTGCCAGTAGTGACCGAGGACAGGGTTTT. Its protein is CASSDRGQGF.

V usage is TRBV2 and J usage is TRBJ2-7, with D possibly TRBD1 on 6 matching bases. Germline V lookup: CDR1 SNHLY, CDR2 FYNNEI. This CDR3 contains 12 residues. Trimming removed 6 bases from V and 10 bases from J, with 16 bases in between. CDR3 nucleotide sequence: TGTGCCAGCAGGTGGGACACGAGGCAACAGTACTTC. Protein product: CASRWDTRQQYF.

CDR3 sequence reads: CASAPGDYSTDTQYF. CDR3 DNA: TGCGCCAGCGCCCCCGGGGACTATAGCACAGATACGCAGTATTTT. The rearrangement joins TRBV5-1 to TRBJ2-3, with TRBD2 identical over 7 bases. The CDR3 is 15 residues long. The V and J ends lost 7 bases and 0 bases, in that order; junction bases with no gene match: 8. The germline V gene encodes CDR1 SGHRS and CDR2 YFSETQ.

The V call is TRBV5-1, the J call TRBJ2-2, with D possibly matching TRBD2 (6 bases). The germline V gene encodes CDR1 SGHRS and CDR2 YFSETQ. Trimming stripped 4 bases from V and 2 bases from J, with 9 bases between. The CDR3 has 14 amino acids. The CDR3 DNA reads TGCGCCAGCAGCCCGGGGACTAACACCGGGGAGCTGTTTTTT. As protein: CASSPGTNTGELFF.

The chain combines TRBV6-5 with TRBJ1-2, with 7 nucleotides matching TRBD1. V was pared by 6 bases and J by 2 bases, with 6 bases of the junction left unmatched. This CDR3 contains 14 residues. Germline V gene lookup returns CDR1 MNHEY and CDR2 SVGAGI. CDR3 sequence (DNA): TGTGCCAGCAGCCCAGGGGGGCCAAACTATGGCTACACCTTC. Translated: CASSPGGPNYGYTF.

The chain is built from TRBV19 and TRBJ2-5; D not certain. CDR1 is LNHDA, CDR2 SQIVND, per germline (reference sequence). V was cut by 5 bases and J by 5 bases, with 21 bases left in between. CDR3 size: 16 residues. CDR3 bases: TGTGCCAGTAGTGTAGGTGGAACCGCCCGGCGGGAGACCCAGTACTTC. As protein: CASSVGGTARRETQYF.

This sequence joins TRBV10-3 and TRBJ1-2, with 7 bases fitting TRBD1. CDR3 length: 13 residues. V gave up 4 bases and J gave up 3 bases; unmatched junction bases: 2. Germline CDR1 is ENHRY and CDR2 is SYGVKD. The CDR3 region has the DNA TGTGCCATCAGTGTTGACAGGGACTATGGCTACACCTTC. It specifies CAISVDRDYGYTF.

CDR3 region: CARDGTGELFF. The CDR3 region has the DNA TGCGCCAGAGACGGGACCGGGGAGCTGTTTTTT. The rearrangement uses TRBV10-1 and TRBJ2-2, with D hard to call. This CDR3 comprises 11 residues. The germline CDR1 and CDR2 sequences are WNHNN and SYGVQD (reference sequence). The V gene lost 9 bases and the J gene lost 5 bases, with 7 bases spanning the gap.

This clone was observed a single time. The V and J genes are TRBV4-2 and TRBJ2-1, with TRBD2 matching 10 bases. J was trimmed by 1 base and V by 0 bases; bases with no gene match: 6. Germline V CDR1 and CDR2: LGHNA, YNFKEQ. The CDR3 is made up of 18 amino acids. CDR3 coding DNA: TGTGCCAGCAGCCAAGATCCCATTAGCGGGAGGTCCTACAATGAGCAGTTCTTC. Its protein product is CASSQDPISGRSYNEQFF.

The rearrangement links TRBV19 to TRBJ2-7; D might be TRBD2 (6 bases). Germline V gene lookup returns CDR1 LNHDA and CDR2 SQIVND (reference sequence). The CDR3 totals 17 residues. V was cut by 1 base and J by 1 base, with 17 bases left in between. CDR3 nucleotides: TGTGCCAGTAGTATAGTCCCTGGTAGCGGAACTTCCTACGAGCAGTACTTC. Its translation is CASSIVPGSGTSYEQYF. Full variable domain (rest looked up from reference TRBV19 and TRBJ2-7): DGGITQSPKYLFRKEGQNVTLSCEQNLNHDAMYWYRQDPGQGLRLIYYSQIVNDFQKGDIAEGYSVSREKKESFPLTVTSAQKNPTAFYLCASSIVPGSGTSYEQYFGPGTRLTVT.

The chain joins TRBV19 to TRBJ1-1; 7 bases align to TRBD1. V gave up 4 bases and J gave up 1 base; unmatched junction bases: 6. The length of the CDR3 is 15 residues. Germline-derived CDR1 and CDR2 are LNHDA and SQIVND (reference sequence). CDR3 sequence (DNA): TGTGCCAGTAGTACTACCGGGACAGCGAACACTGAAGCTTTCTTT. Translation: CASSTTGTANTEAFF.

The chain has TRBV14 and TRBJ2-1, with a possible D match to TRBD1 (6 bases). With 4 bases removed from V and 10 bases from J, the gap between germline ends came to 23 bases. CDR1 and CDR2 from the germline V gene are SGHDN and FVKESK. The CDR3 contains 16 residues. CDR3 sequence reads: CASSRPQRGSVKEQFF. In nucleotides, the CDR3 is TGTGCCAGCAGCCGCCCCCAGAGGGGGAGCGTGAAGGAGCAGTTCTTC.